This T cell receptor (beta chain) appears in the sequencing data of a study of blood T cell repertoires in COVID-19. TCRdb's copy holds only in-frame clones and misses some; the assay was immunoSEQ multiplex PCR. This sample has about 210,000 clones, with 80% to 90% found just once. This CDR3 is built from 19 residues. Germline V gene data show CDR1 as MDHEN and CDR2 as SYDVKM. Trimming took 4 bases from V and 4 from J, leaving 28 bases between them. The TCR was taken from a man aged 35-49 years who had recovered from COVID-19. The chain couples TRBV28 to TRBJ2-5; TRBD2 might be the D (7 bases). The specimen was PBMCs or T cells enriched from blood (not recorded which). The CDR3 spells CASSSNPLGGGWKRETQYF. The CDR3 region has the DNA TGTGCCAGCAGTTCCAATCCCCTAGGGGGAGGGTGGAAGCGAGAGACCCAGTACTTC.